This T cell receptor (beta chain) was observed in a study of response to subunit inactivated influenza vaccine. This clonotype was detected only a few times. One entry per CDR3 protein, called by TCRdb with MiXCR from the RT-PCR reads. The sample lists roughly 710,000 distinct CDR3 sequences, 13% to 15% occurring once. Trimming removed 8 bases from V and 4 bases from J, with 21 bases in between. This CDR3 spans 14 amino acids. CDR1 is DFQATT and CDR2 is SNEGSKA in the germline V gene (reference sequence). The TCR comes from a man in his fifties or sixties who received an inactivated influenza vaccine. The V and J genes are TRBV20-1 and TRBJ2-7; possibly TRBD1 or TRBD2 for D (5 bases each). The starting material was PBMCs from blood, obtained roughly 15 days before vaccination. The CDR3 DNA reads as TGCAGTACACAGATGGGACGGAGAATTTACGAGCAGTACTTC. Its protein is CSTQMGRRIYEQYF.